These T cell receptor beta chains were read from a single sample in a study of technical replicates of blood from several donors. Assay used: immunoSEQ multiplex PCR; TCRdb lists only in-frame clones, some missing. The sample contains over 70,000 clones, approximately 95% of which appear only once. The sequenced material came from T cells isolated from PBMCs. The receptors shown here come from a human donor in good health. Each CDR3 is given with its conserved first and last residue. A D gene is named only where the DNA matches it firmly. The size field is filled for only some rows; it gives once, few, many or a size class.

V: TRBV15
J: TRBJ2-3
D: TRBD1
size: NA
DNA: TGTGCCACCAGCAAATCCGGGACAGGGACTATCTACTCCACAGATACGCAGTATTTT
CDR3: CATSKSGTGTIYSTDTQYF

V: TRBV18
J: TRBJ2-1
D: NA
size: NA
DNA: TGTGCCAGCTCACCATACTTCCACAATGAGCAGTTCTTC
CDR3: CASSPYFHNEQFF

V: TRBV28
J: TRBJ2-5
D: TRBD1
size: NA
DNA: TGTGCCAGCAGTTCCCCGGGACAGGGCCAGGAGACCCAGTACTTC
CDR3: CASSSPGQGQETQYF

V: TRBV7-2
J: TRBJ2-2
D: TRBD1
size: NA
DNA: TGTGCCAGCAGCTCGGGACAGGCGAACACCGGGGAGCTGTTTTTT
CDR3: CASSSGQANTGELFF

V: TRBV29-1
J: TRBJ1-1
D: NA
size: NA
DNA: TGCAGCGCGTCGACAGGCGCTGAAGCTTTCTTT
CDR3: CSASTGAEAFF

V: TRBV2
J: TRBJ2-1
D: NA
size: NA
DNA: TGTGCAAGCACGTACTACAATGAGCAGTTCTTC
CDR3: CASTYYNEQFF

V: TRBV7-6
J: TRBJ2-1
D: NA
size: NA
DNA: TGTGCCAGCAGCTTAGAGCGTTTGAATGAGCAGTTCTTC
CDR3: CASSLERLNEQFF

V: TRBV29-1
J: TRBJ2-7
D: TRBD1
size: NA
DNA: TGCAGCGTTGTTTGGGACAGAGTGTACGAGCAGTACTTC
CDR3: CSVVWDRVYEQYF

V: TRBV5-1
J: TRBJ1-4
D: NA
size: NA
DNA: TGCGCCAGCAGCCATATATGGAGTAGCGATAATGAAAAACTGTTTTTT
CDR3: CASSHIWSSDNEKLFF

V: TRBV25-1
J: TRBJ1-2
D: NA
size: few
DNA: TGTGCCAGCAGCCACGGTTATGGCTACACCTTC
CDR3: CASSHGYGYTF

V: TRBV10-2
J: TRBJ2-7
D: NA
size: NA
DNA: TGCGCCAGCAGGGAGGTTCCTAGCTCCTACGAGCAGTACTTC
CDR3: CASREVPSSYEQYF

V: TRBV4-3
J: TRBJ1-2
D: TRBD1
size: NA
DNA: TGCGCCAGCAGCGGACAGGGGGCTCTGTACACCTTC
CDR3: CASSGQGALYTF

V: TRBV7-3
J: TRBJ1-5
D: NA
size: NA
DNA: TGTGCCAGCAGCTTAAGCCCCGGGGGGAATCAGCCCCAGCATTTT
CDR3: CASSLSPGGNQPQHF

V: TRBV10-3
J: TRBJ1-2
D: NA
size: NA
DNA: TGTGCCATCAGTGGTCGGGGGGAGGCTAACTATGGCTACACCTTC
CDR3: CAISGRGEANYGYTF

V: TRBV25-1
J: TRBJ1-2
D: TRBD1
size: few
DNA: TGTGCCAGCGCGTGGACAGGGAGTGGCGGCTACACCTTC
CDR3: CASAWTGSGGYTF

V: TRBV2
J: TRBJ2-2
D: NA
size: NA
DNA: TGTGCCAGCAGTGACTACAGGGCCGGGGAGCTGTTTTTT
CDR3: CASSDYRAGELFF

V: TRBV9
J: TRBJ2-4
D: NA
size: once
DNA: TGTGCCAGCAGCGTAGATCTAGCCAAAAACATTCAGTACTTC
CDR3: CASSVDLAKNIQYF

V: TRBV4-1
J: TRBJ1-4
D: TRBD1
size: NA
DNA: TGCGCCAGCAGTCTTTCCAGGGGGGCAACTAATGAAAAACTGTTTTTT
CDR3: CASSLSRGATNEKLFF

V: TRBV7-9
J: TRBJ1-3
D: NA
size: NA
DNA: TGTGCCAGCCGAGCTATGGAGGCCAGCTCTGGAAACACCATATATTTT
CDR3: CASRAMEASSGNTIYF

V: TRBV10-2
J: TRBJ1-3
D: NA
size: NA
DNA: TGCGCCAGCAGTGAGGGGCGCGGGGGAAACACCATATATTTT
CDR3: CASSEGRGGNTIYF

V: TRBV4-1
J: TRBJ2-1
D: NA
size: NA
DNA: TGCGCCAGCAGCCGCTTAGCGGCACACAATGAGCAGTTCTTC
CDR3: CASSRLAAHNEQFF

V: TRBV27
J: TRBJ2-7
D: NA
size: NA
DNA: TGTGCCAGCAGCATGGGCCTGACCTACGAGCAGTACTTC
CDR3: CASSMGLTYEQYF

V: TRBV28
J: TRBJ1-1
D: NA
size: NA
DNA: TGTGCCAGCAGATCACCGGGGACAGAAGCTTTCTTT
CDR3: CASRSPGTEAFF

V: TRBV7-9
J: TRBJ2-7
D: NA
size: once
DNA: TGTGCCAGCAGCTTAGGGGCAGGGGCAGGCGAGCAGTACTTC
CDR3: CASSLGAGAGEQYF

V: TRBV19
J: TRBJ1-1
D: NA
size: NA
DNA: TGTGCCAGTAGGAACATGTTCCGCACTGAAGCTTTCTTT
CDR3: CASRNMFRTEAFF

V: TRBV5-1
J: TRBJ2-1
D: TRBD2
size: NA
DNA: TGCGCCAGCAGCTTAGGTAGCGGGAGTCCCTACAATGAGCAGTTCTTC
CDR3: CASSLGSGSPYNEQFF

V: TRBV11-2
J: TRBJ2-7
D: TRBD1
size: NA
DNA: TGTGCCAGCGTACCCGGGACAGGGGGCGGGTACGAGCAGTACTTC
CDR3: CASVPGTGGGYEQYF

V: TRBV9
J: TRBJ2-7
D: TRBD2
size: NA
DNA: TGTGCCAGCAGCCTGGGACTAGCGGACTCCTACGAGCAGTACTTC
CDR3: CASSLGLADSYEQYF

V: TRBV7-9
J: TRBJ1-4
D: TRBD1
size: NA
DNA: TGTGCCAGCAGTTATCAGGGGGCCGGAGATGAAAAACTGTTTTTT
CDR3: CASSYQGAGDEKLFF